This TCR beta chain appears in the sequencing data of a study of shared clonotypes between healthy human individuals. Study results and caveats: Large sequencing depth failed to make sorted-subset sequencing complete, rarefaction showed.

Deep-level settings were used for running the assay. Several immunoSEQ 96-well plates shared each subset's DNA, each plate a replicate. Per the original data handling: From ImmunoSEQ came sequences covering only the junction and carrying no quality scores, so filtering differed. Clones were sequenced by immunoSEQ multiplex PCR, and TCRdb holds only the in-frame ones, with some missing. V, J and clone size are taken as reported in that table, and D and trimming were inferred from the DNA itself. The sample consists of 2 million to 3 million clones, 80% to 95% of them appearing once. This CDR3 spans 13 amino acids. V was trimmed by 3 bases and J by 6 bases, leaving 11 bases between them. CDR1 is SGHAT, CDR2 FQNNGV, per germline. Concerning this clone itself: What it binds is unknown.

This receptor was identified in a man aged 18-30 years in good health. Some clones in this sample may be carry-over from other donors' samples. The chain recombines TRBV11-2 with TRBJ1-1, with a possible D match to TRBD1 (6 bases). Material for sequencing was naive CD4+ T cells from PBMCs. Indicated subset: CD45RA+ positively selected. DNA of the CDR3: TGTGCCAGCAGCTTCGCAGGGGTCCCTGAAGCTTTCTTT. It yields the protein CASSFAGVPEAFF.